This T cell receptor beta chain was profiled in a study of liver allograft versus peripheral blood T cells (dated by TCRdb to between 2020 and 2021). Background on the whole study: In liver transplant recipients, the study looked at T cell receptor repertoires in the peripheral blood and set them against the repertoires found within the transplanted livers.

Study-wide findings and limitations: The T cell receptor repertoires within liver allografts were reported to be different from the T cell receptor repertoires detected in peripheral blood.

The data were produced on an Illumina MiSeq. TCRdb reprocessed the public reads (quality trimming at Q25 with fastp, clone calling with MiXCR) and kept in-frame beta chains. Records with the same CDR3 protein are collapsed into one entry carrying the most frequent genes and DNA. Counted in this sample were 9,000 to 10,000 distinct CDR3 sequences; about 18% of them appeared once. About 1.2% of the sample rests with the top ten. This clonotype is identified as medium-sized (0.01 to 0.1%). No cognate antigen has been identified for it. No clone much larger than this one lies a single base away; base qualities are absent. The CDR3 spans 8 residues, from the cysteine through the phenylalanine. Only the CDR3 part of the read is kept: 24 bases, read in frame from the first base. CDR1 SQVTM and CDR2 ANQGSEA were looked up in the germline V gene. Between the V and J ends, shortened by 3 bases and 10 bases respectively, the junction contains 3 bases.

The sequence came from a human patient who had a liver transplant. After a transplant, not all T cells may be the patient's own; some may come from the graft donor. The V and J genes are TRBV29-1 and TRBJ1-2; the D segment cannot be called with confidence. The base sequence is TGCAGCGTTGATCCCTACACCTTC. Its translation is CSVDPYTF. When the CDR3 is completed using the reference TRBV29-1 and TRBJ1-2 genes on either side, the full variable domain is SAVISQKPSRDICQRGTSLTIQCQVDSQVTMMFWYRQQPGQSLTLIATANQGSEATYESGFVIDKFPISRPNLTFSTLTVSNMSPEDSSIYLCSVDPYTFGSGTRLTVV.